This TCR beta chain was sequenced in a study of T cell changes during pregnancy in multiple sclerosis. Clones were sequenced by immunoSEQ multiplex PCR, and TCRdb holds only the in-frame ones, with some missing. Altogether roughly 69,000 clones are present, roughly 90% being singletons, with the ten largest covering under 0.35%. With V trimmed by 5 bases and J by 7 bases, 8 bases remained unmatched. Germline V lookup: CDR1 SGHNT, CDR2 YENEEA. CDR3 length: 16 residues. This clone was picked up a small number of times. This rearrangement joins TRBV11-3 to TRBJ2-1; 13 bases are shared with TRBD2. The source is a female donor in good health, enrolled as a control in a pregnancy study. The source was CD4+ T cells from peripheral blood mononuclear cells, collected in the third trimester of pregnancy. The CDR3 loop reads CASSLPRLAGGNEQFF. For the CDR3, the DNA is TGTGCCAGCAGCCTACCGCGACTAGCGGGGGGAAATGAGCAGTTCTTC.